In this sample, the clone carrying this TCR beta chain turned up once. Its antigen is as yet unknown. These data originate in a study of untreated major depressive disorder. The CDR3 sequence is 14 residues long. Looked up from germline, CDR1 is SGHDT and CDR2 is YYEEEE. V was pared by 4 bases and J by 1 base, with 11 bases between. Every participant had European ancestry. Patients had taken no psychiatric medication, including antidepressants, for at least 8 weeks before enrollment. No major medical conditions, Axis I/II comorbidities, regular medication, or illicit drugs. Sequenced by immunoSEQ multiplex PCR; TCRdb stores in-frame clones only, minus some. The table records under 15,000 clones, about nine tenths of them present only once. Study observations and caveats: Compared with controls, depressed patients showed more TRBV05-01 (Vbeta 5.1) usage in CD4+ T cells. Private clones made up every subject's top five TRBV05-01 clones.

The sample was CD4+ T cells from PBMCs. The V and J genes are TRBV5-6 and TRBJ1-1; D is unresolved. This TCR came from a man aged 30-40 years with major depressive disorder. The CDR3 DNA reads TGTGCCAGCAGCGGAGTGGGATCGAACACTGAAGCTTTCTTT. Translated, it gives CASSGVGSNTEAFF.